This T cell receptor beta chain was profiled in a study of beta chain features in type 1 diabetes. The table lists this clone with a few counts. The whole isolated RNA underwent reverse transcription, so sequencing captured expressed TCRB transcripts. Average reads for naive, central memory and regulatory T cell samples were about 4 million. Sequencing used immunoSEQ multiplex PCR; TCRdb keeps in-frame clones, though not all of them. The sample consists of around 400,000 clones, 10% to 15% of them appearing once. This CDR3 region has 13 residues. The germline CDR1 and CDR2 sequences are LGHNA and YNFKEQ. Trimming pared 5 bases from V and 3 bases from J, leaving 11 bases between.

Sequencing input: naive CD4+ T cells from blood. This clonotype was obtained from a man in his late teens or twenties in good health. The chain recombines TRBV4-2 with TRBJ2-7, with D possibly being TRBD1 (5 bases). CDR3 protein: CASSLAGFYEQYF. The CDR3 DNA reads TGTGCCAGCAGCTTGGCAGGGTTCTACGAGCAGTACTTC.